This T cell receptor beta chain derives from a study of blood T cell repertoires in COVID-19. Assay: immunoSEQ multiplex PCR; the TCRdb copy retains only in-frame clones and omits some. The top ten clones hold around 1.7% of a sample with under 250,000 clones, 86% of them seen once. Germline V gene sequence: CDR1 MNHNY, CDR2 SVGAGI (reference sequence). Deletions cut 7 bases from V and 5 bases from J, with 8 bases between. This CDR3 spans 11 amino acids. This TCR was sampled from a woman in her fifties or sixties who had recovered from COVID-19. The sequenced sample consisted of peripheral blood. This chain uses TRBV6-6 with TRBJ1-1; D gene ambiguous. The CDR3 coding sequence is TGTGCCAGCAATCTGAGGACTGAAGCTTTCTTT. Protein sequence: CASNLRTEAFF.